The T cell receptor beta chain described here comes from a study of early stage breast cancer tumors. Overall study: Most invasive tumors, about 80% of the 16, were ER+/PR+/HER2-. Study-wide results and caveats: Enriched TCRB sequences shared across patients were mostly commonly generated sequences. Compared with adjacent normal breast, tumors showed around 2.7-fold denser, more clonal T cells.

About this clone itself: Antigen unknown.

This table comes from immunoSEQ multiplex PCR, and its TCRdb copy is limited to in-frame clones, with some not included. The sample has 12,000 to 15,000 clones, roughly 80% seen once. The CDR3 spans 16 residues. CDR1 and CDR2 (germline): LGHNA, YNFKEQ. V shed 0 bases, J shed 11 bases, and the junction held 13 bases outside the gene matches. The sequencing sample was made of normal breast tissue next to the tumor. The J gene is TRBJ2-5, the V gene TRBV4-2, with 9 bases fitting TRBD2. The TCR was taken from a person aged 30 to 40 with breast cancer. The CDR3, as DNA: TGTGCCAGCAGCCAAGATCGGGATAGCGGGAGAGAAGAGCAGTACTTC. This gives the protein CASSQDRDSGREEQYF.